A single sample gave rise to the 20 T cell receptor beta chains below, sequenced in a study of CD8 T cells in Susac syndrome. The RNA input was roughly 0.5 to 1 ug, and it was reverse transcribed with random hexamers. TCRdb re-analysed the immunoSEQ multiplex PCR reads in MiXCR, keeping a single row per CDR3 protein. Of tens of thousands of distinct CDR3 sequences in the sample, roughly 94% were seen once. Sequencing used CD8+ T cells from PBMCs. These receptors were collected from a human donor with Susac syndrome.

The table lists this clonotype with a count of one. The DNA for the CDR3 is TGTGCCACCAGCAGAGGGGGACTAGCGGTGGGGGAGACCCAGTACTTC. This encodes CATSRGGLAVGETQYF. The J gene is TRBJ2-5, the V gene TRBV15; 11 nucleotides agree with TRBD2. This CDR3 is built from 16 residues. V shed 1 base and J 5 bases; nucleotides not matched to a gene: 6. CDR1 is LNHNV, CDR2 YYDKDF, per germline (reference sequence).

The chain carries TRBV7-9 and TRBJ2-1; maybe TRBD2 (6 bases). V was trimmed by 2 bases and J by 8 bases, leaving 13 bases between them. The germline CDR1 and CDR2 sequences are SEHNR and FQNEAQ (reference sequence). The CDR3 spans 14 residues. The chain's CDR3 is CASSLPGSIHEQFF. CDR3 in DNA: TGTGCCAGCAGCTTACCCGGGAGTATCCATGAGCAGTTCTTC. Based on the CDR3 plus reference TRBV7-9 and TRBJ2-1, the full variable domain is DTGVSQNPRHKITKRGQNVTFRCDPISEHNRLYWYRQTLGQGPEFLTYFQNEAQLEKSRLLSDRFSAERPKGSFSTLEIQRTEQGDSAMYLCASSLPGSIHEQFFGPGTRLTVL.

This chain joins TRBV7-9 and TRBJ2-5, with 10 bases aligning to TRBD2. Trimming cost V 5 bases and J 2 bases; bases outside gene matches: 11. Germline V gene lookup returns CDR1 SEHNR and CDR2 FQNEAQ (reference sequence). There are 17 residues in the CDR3. The chain's CDR3 is CASSLTGLAEGQETQYF. CDR3 DNA: TGTGCCAGCAGCCTCACCGGACTAGCGGAGGGGCAAGAGACCCAGTACTTC.

This chain uses TRBV27 with TRBJ1-5; D remains ambiguous. Germline V gene lookup returns CDR1 MNHEY and CDR2 SMNVEV (reference sequence). Deletions cut 0 bases from V and 6 bases from J, with 9 bases between. The CDR3 runs to 14 residues. CDR3 nucleotides: TGTGCCAGCAGTTTATCTCCAGCTCGTCAGCCCCAGCATTTT. It is translated as CASSLSPARQPQHF.

This chain joins TRBV4-3 and TRBJ2-7; D is ambiguous. CDR3 length: 15 residues. V dropped 0 bases and J dropped 0 bases, with 9 bases sitting between them. CDR1 LGHNA and CDR2 YSLEER come from the germline V gene. The DNA for the CDR3 is TGCGCCAGCAGCCAAGAAGGCGGTATCTCCTACGAGCAGTACTTC. This encodes CASSQEGGISYEQYF.

V and J are TRBV4-2 and TRBJ2-7, with 8 positions matching TRBD2. The germline CDR1 and CDR2 sequences are LGHNA and YNFKEQ. Trimming removed 0 bases from V and 5 bases from J; junction bases left unmatched: 12. The CDR3 consists of 17 residues. In DNA form, the CDR3 reads TGTGCCAGCAGCCAAGATGATTATAGCGGGGTAAACAACGAGCAGTACTTC. Amino acids: CASSQDDYSGVNNEQYF.

This rearrangement joins TRBV6-5 to TRBJ2-5; D might be TRBD1 (6 bases). Trimming cost V 2 bases and J 9 bases, with 13 bases left between them. The CDR3 runs to 13 residues. The germline V gene encodes CDR1 MNHEY and CDR2 SVGAGI. The chain's CDR3 is CASSYGQGKSQYF. The CDR3 nucleotides are TGTGCCAGCAGTTACGGGCAGGGGAAGTCCCAGTACTTC.

This clonotype appeared a single time. The chain links TRBV29-1 to TRBJ2-2; TRBD1 agrees at 9 bases. Trimming took 1 base from V and 6 from J; bases not matched to a gene: 12. CDR3 size: 17 residues. Per germline, CDR1 SQVTM and CDR2 ANQGSEA. CDR3 loop: CSVEAYLPGQGSGELFF. In DNA form, the CDR3 reads TGCAGCGTTGAAGCCTACTTGCCGGGACAGGGTTCCGGGGAGCTGTTTTTT.

The chain links TRBV25-1 to TRBJ1-1; D unclear. This CDR3 is built from 15 residues. V lost 2 bases and J lost 6, with 16 bases in between. Germline V gene data show CDR1 as MGHDK and CDR2 as SYGVNS. The CDR3 region is CASSEVGEGTAEAFF. In DNA form, the CDR3 reads TGTGCCAGCAGTGAAGTGGGAGAGGGAACCGCTGAAGCTTTCTTT.

This chain joins TRBV15 and TRBJ2-7, with D unresolved. Germline V CDR1 and CDR2: LNHNV, YYDKDF (reference sequence). The CDR3 covers 15 residues. The V end lost 0 bases, the J end lost 0 bases, and 9 bases lay between the germline ends. Here the CDR3 reads CATSRDLGGSYEQYF. Written as DNA, the CDR3 is TGTGCCACCAGCAGAGATTTGGGCGGCTCCTACGAGCAGTACTTC.

J is TRBJ2-5 and V is TRBV19, with D perhaps matching TRBD1 or TRBD2 (5 bases each). V gave up 5 bases and J gave up 1 base, with 11 bases separating them. Germline V gene data show CDR1 as LNHDA and CDR2 as SQIVND (reference sequence). The CDR3 is 14 residues long. CDR3 nucleotides: TGTGCCAGTAGTCCCCGGGACGTCCAAGAGACCCAGTACTTC. This sequence encodes CASSPRDVQETQYF.

This chain connects TRBV12-3 or TRBV12-4 to TRBJ2-3, with D tentatively TRBD2 (5 bases). Trimming left V 6 bases short and J 6 bases short, with 13 bases between. The CDR3 runs 13 residues. CDR3 residues: CASSPITGDTQYF. The CDR3, as DNA: TGTGCCAGCAGCCCTATCACGGGGGATACGCAGTATTTT.

The chain couples TRBV28 to TRBJ2-1; 7 positions agree with TRBD2. Germline CDR1 is MDHEN and CDR2 is SYDVKM. Trimming cost V 2 bases and J 5 bases; bases outside gene matches: 9. The CDR3 consists of 16 residues. The CDR3 loop reads CASSLALAGADNEQFF. In DNA form, the CDR3 reads TGTGCCAGCAGTTTAGCGTTGGCGGGAGCCGACAATGAGCAGTTCTTC.

This sequence joins TRBV30 and TRBJ2-1, with TRBD1 matching over 9 bases. Germline trimming cut 0 bases from V and 8 bases from J; bases unmatched to any gene: 14. Looked up from germline, CDR1 is GTSNPN and CDR2 is SVGIG (reference sequence). The CDR3 loop spans 17 amino acids. The CDR3 coding sequence is TGTGCCTGGAGTGTAACTTGGAGGGGGACAGGGAGCCATGAGCAGTTCTTC. Translation: CAWSVTWRGTGSHEQFF.

The gene calls are TRBV15 and TRBJ2-1; D uncertain. CDR3 length: 14 amino acids. Trimming removed 1 base from V and 0 bases from J, with 4 bases in between. CDR1 is LNHNV and CDR2 is YYDKDF in the germline V gene (reference sequence). The CDR3 sequence: CATSRVSSYNEQFF. As DNA, the CDR3 is TGTGCCACCAGCAGAGTTAGCTCCTACAATGAGCAGTTCTTC.

The chain is built from TRBV12-3 or TRBV12-4 and TRBJ2-3; D is uncertain. V was pared by 2 bases and J by 1 base, with 7 bases between. The CDR3 length is 14 residues. The CDR3 DNA sequence: TGTGCCAGCAGTTTATTGGAGCGCACAGATACGCAGTATTTT. Its protein is CASSLLERTDTQYF.

The rearrangement joins TRBV14 to TRBJ2-7; 11 nucleotides line up with TRBD2. This CDR3 region has 14 residues. Germline V CDR1 and CDR2: SGHDN, FVKESK. The junction had 8 bases not matched to a gene; V was cut back by 10 bases and J by 3 bases. This CDR3 is CATRPSGRLYEQYF. The CDR3 DNA sequence: TGTGCCACCCGTCCTAGCGGGAGGCTCTACGAGCAGTACTTC.

The chain joins TRBV7-9 to TRBJ1-4, with D unresolved. Germline values: CDR1 SEHNR, CDR2 FQNEAQ (reference sequence). The CDR3 length is 14 residues. V lost 5 bases and J 8 bases, leaving 15 bases between the germline ends. The CDR3 reads CASSPPGIGEKLFF. The CDR3 DNA follows: TGTGCCAGCAGCCCACCCGGGATAGGGGAAAAACTGTTTTTT. Full variable domain (remainder filled in from reference TRBV7-9 and TRBJ1-4): DTGVSQNPRHKITKRGQNVTFRCDPISEHNRLYWYRQTLGQGPEFLTYFQNEAQLEKSRLLSDRFSAERPKGSFSTLEIQRTEQGDSAMYLCASSPPGIGEKLFFGSGTQLSVL.

This rearrangement joins TRBV3-1 to TRBJ2-7, with TRBD1 identical over 11 bases. V was clipped by 4 bases and J by 5 bases; unmatched bases: 4. The CDR3 sequence is 14 residues long. Germline V gene sequence: CDR1 LGHDT, CDR2 YNNKEL (reference sequence). The CDR3 is CASSRWDRGDEQYF. CDR3 DNA sequence: TGTGCCAGCAGCCGATGGGACAGGGGGGACGAGCAGTACTTC.

The J gene is TRBJ2-1, the V gene TRBV7-9; D unresolved. Looked up from germline, CDR1 is SEHNR and CDR2 is FQNEAQ (reference sequence). Trimming left V 1 base short and J 3 bases short, with 13 bases between. The CDR3 is made up of 16 amino acids. The CDR3 nucleotides are TGTGCCAGCAGCTTAGTTCTGGGGTCGTACTACAATGAGCAGTTCTTC. Translated, it gives CASSLVLGSYYNEQFF.